Each of the 29 T cell receptor beta chains below was sequenced from the same sample in a study of CD8+CD57+ T cells in acquired aplastic anemia (dated by TCRdb to 2016 to 2018). Sequencing used an Illumina HiSeq 2000. Profiling of TCR beta VDJ combinations and CDR3 sequences used genomic DNA as the template. TCRdb applied fastp at Q25 and MiXCR to the public reads, then kept only in-frame beta chains. Under each unique CDR3 protein, matching rows form one entry showing the most common genes and DNA. In this sample the table shows 65,000 to 85,000 distinct CDR3 sequences, roughly half of which occur a single time. The ten largest clones add up to 6.5% to 9.5% of the sample. The sequenced material came from sorted CD4+, CD8+, or CD8+CD57+ T cells (not recorded which) from PBMCs. The receptors here all came from a human donor in good health, serving as a control.

The V and J genes are TRBV15 and TRBJ1-5; 9 positions agree with TRBD1. CDR3 size: 14 residues. The V gene's germline CDR1 is LNHNV and CDR2 YYDKDF (reference sequence). V shed 3 bases, J shed 10 bases, and the junction held 7 bases outside the gene matches. CDR3 coding DNA: TGTGCCACCAGCAGGGGGGGACAGGGCCGTCCCCAGCATTTT. This encodes CATSRGGQGRPQHF.

There are many counts of this clonotype. The V and J genes are TRBV19 and TRBJ2-7; TRBD2 matches 10 bases. The CDR3 totals 15 residues. Germline assignment: CDR1 LNHDA and CDR2 SQIVND (reference sequence). The V segment lost 7 bases and the J segment 7 bases; nucleotides outside the gene matches: 13. CDR3 in amino acids: CASTIAGTAGGEQYF. CDR3 in DNA: TGTGCCAGTACCATCGCCGGGACAGCGGGGGGGGAGCAGTACTTC.

This clonotype was counted many times. CDR3 in amino acids: CASSFRPGQAYEQYF. As DNA, the CDR3 is TGTGCCAGCAGTTTCCGACCGGGACAGGCCTACGAGCAGTACTTC. The gene calls are TRBV27 and TRBJ2-7, with 8 bases aligning to TRBD1. The CDR3 is 15 residues long. Germline V gene lookup returns CDR1 MNHEY and CDR2 SMNVEV (reference sequence). V lost 3 bases to trimming and J lost 2 bases; unmatched junction nucleotides: 6.

This chain joins TRBV2 and TRBJ1-6; TRBD1 agrees at 8 bases. Unmatched junction bases numbered 11, after V lost 6 bases and J lost 10 bases. There are 15 residues in the CDR3. Germline lookup yields CDR1 SNHLY and CDR2 FYNNEI. The CDR3 loop reads CASSPPGQGGSPLHF. CDR3 sequence (DNA): TGTGCCAGCAGCCCCCCCGGACAGGGCGGCTCACCCCTCCACTTT.

Sample share makes this clonotype medium-sized. This chain uses TRBV2 with TRBJ1-1; D may be TRBD1 (6 bases). Trimming removed 9 bases from V and 6 bases from J, with 14 bases in between. Germline V gene lookup returns CDR1 SNHLY and CDR2 FYNNEI. The CDR3 contains 12 residues. CDR3 sequence reads: CASWEGGSEAFF. CDR3 nucleotides: TGTGCCAGTTGGGAAGGGGGTTCTGAAGCTTTCTTT.

This clonotype was counted many times. The V gene is TRBV6-2 or TRBV6-3, the J gene TRBJ1-5; D may be TRBD1 (5 bases). The germline V gene encodes CDR1 MNHEY and CDR2 SVGEGT. Trimming stripped 2 bases from V and 4 bases from J, with 12 bases between. The CDR3 is 15 residues long. CDR3 DNA: TGTGCCAGCAGTTACCCCGGCCAGGGTAATCAGCCCCAGCATTTT. Translating it yields CASSYPGQGNQPQHF.

This chain joins TRBV19 and TRBJ1-1; TRBD1 matches at 10 bases. Germline loops: CDR1 LNHDA, CDR2 SQIVND (reference sequence). J was trimmed by 5 bases and V by 9 bases; bases with no gene match: 9. The CDR3 runs to 14 residues. CDR3 bases: TGTGCCAGGGAGACAGGGGGCGCGAATACTGAAGCTTTCTTT. Amino acid sequence: CARETGGANTEAFF.

This clonotype was picked up many times. The gene calls are TRBV5-1 and TRBJ2-1; 9 bases fit TRBD1. This CDR3 has 16 amino acids. Trimming at V came to 1 base and at J to 0 bases, leaving 2 bases not matched to a gene. The germline V gene has CDR1 SGHRS and CDR2 YFSETQ. The CDR3 DNA is TGCGCCAGCAGCTTGTCGACAGGGGGCTCCTACAATGAGCAGTTCTTC. This codes for CASSLSTGGSYNEQFF. Variable domain in full (rest from reference TRBV5-1 and TRBJ2-1): KAGVTQTPRYLIKTRGQQVTLSCSPISGHRSVSWYQQTPGQGLQFLFEYFSETQRNKGNFPGRFSGRQFSNSRSEMNVSTLELGDSALYLCASSLSTGGSYNEQFFGPGTRLTVL.

V gene TRBV15 combines with J gene TRBJ2-5; no clear D gene. Trimming took 3 bases from V and 1 from J, leaving 12 bases between them. CDR3 length: 15 amino acids. Germline CDR1 and CDR2: LNHNV and YYDKDF (reference sequence). Here the CDR3 DNA reads TGTGCCACCAGCAGTGAAGGTAACCTCCAAGAGACCCAGTACTTC. This sequence encodes CATSSEGNLQETQYF.

Comment on this clonotype: A much more abundant neighbour one base away suggests this may be a read error. In DNA, the CDR3 is TGTGCCAGCAGTGAAAGTTCGCACTTACCCGGGGAGCTGTTTTTT. This gives the protein CASSESSHLPGELFF. The J gene is TRBJ2-2, the V gene TRBV2; no definite D call. Trimming cost V 2 bases and J 6 bases, with 13 bases left between them. Germline CDR1 is SNHLY and CDR2 is FYNNEI. The CDR3 runs 15 residues. The full variable domain, in which reference TRBV2 and TRBJ2-2 provide the parts outside the CDR3, is EPEVTQTPSHQVTQMGQEVILRCVPISNHLYFYWYRQILGQKVEFLVSFYNNEISEKSEIFDDQFSVERPDGSNFTLKIRSTKLEDSAMYFCASSESSHLPGELFFGEGSRLTVL.

In its sample, this clonotype was seen many times. V is TRBV2 and J is TRBJ2-5; 10 bases agree with TRBD2. The junction had 12 bases not matched to a gene; V was cut back by 6 bases and J by 5 bases. Germline V gene sequence: CDR1 SNHLY, CDR2 FYNNEI. This CDR3 region has 16 residues. Written as DNA, the CDR3 is TGTGCCAGCAGAGCAGAGCGGGGGGGCCGCCGGGAGACCCAGTACTTC. This gives the protein CASRAERGGRRETQYF.

Ten or more counts support this clonotype. V usage is TRBV14 and J usage is TRBJ2-7; no clear D gene. This CDR3 has 14 residues. Looked up from germline, CDR1 is SGHDN and CDR2 is FVKESK. The V and J ends lost 1 base and 5 bases respectively, with 12 bases between them. Written as DNA, the CDR3 is TGTGCCAGCAGCCAAGTTGCTAAGCCTCACGAGCAGTACTTC. Encoded protein: CASSQVAKPHEQYF.

The CDR3 here is CATSDGLAASTDTQYF. The CDR3 region has the DNA TGTGCCACCAGTGATGGACTAGCGGCTAGCACAGATACGCAGTATTTT. The chain couples TRBV24-1 to TRBJ2-3, with 10 bases matching TRBD2. This CDR3 spans 16 amino acids. Germline CDR1 is KGHDR and CDR2 is SFDVKD. With V trimmed by 3 bases and J by 0 bases, 2 bases remained unmatched.

This clonotype has a count of ten or more. This chain connects TRBV7-2 to TRBJ2-5, with TRBD2 as a possible D gene (5 bases). Germline V gene data show CDR1 as SGHTA and CDR2 as FQGNSA. The germline V and J ends were trimmed by 2 bases and 1 base, with 11 bases remaining between them. The CDR3 is made up of 15 amino acids. CDR3 DNA sequence: TGTGCCAGCAGCTTAAGCGGATACTCCCAAGAGACCCAGTACTTC. It translates to CASSLSGYSQETQYF.

V and J are TRBV25-1 and TRBJ2-5; 12 bases are a match to TRBD2. CDR1 and CDR2 (germline): MGHDK, SYGVNS. This CDR3 is 18 amino acids long. The V segment lost 3 bases and the J segment 5 bases; nucleotides outside the gene matches: 13. The CDR3 DNA reads TGTGCCAGCAGTGACCCGCGAACGGGACTAGCGGGCGAGGAGACCCAGTACTTC. Residues: CASSDPRTGLAGEETQYF. The whole variable domain, remainder taken from reference TRBV25-1 and TRBJ2-5, is EADIYQTPRYLVIGTGKKITLECSQTMGHDKMYWYQQDPGMELHLIHYSYGVNSTEKGDLSSESTVSRIRTEHFPLTLESARPSHTSQYLCASSDPRTGLAGEETQYFGPGTRLLVL.

This chain joins TRBV29-1 and TRBJ1-2; 8 nucleotides match TRBD1. CDR3 length: 13 residues. CDR1 and CDR2 from the germline V gene are SQVTM and ANQGSEA. V trimming: 3 bases; J trimming: 2 bases; junction bases outside the gene matches: 2. The CDR3 loop reads CSVERDRNYGYTF. CDR3 DNA: TGCAGCGTTGAGAGGGACAGGAACTATGGCTACACCTTC.

V usage is TRBV10-2 and J usage is TRBJ2-5, with D unresolved. Germline CDR1 WSHSY, CDR2 SAAADI. V lost 3 bases and J 5 bases, leaving 16 bases between the germline ends. CDR3 length: 15 residues. CDR3: CASSDHVGFGETQYF. CDR3 nucleotides: TGCGCCAGCAGTGACCACGTTGGGTTCGGTGAGACCCAGTACTTC.

The V gene is TRBV29-1, the J gene TRBJ2-3; TRBD2 matches at 12 bases. There are 15 residues in the CDR3. CDR1 is SQVTM, CDR2 ANQGSEA, per germline. Trimming cost V 3 bases and J 2 bases; bases outside gene matches: 3. As DNA, the CDR3 is TGCAGCGTTGACACTAGCGGGGGGCTCACAGATACGCAGTATTTT. Its translation: CSVDTSGGLTDTQYF.

The chain carries TRBV19 and TRBJ1-2; TRBD1 agrees at 10 bases. Germline V lookup: CDR1 LNHDA, CDR2 SQIVND (reference sequence). Unmatched junction bases numbered 8, after V lost 6 bases and J lost 7 bases. CDR3 size: 14 residues. CDR3 amino acids: CASRDPGQGFGYTF. Here the CDR3 DNA reads TGTGCCAGTAGGGACCCGGGACAGGGGTTTGGCTACACCTTC. The full variable domain, rest sourced from reference TRBV19 and TRBJ1-2, is DGGITQSPKYLFRKEGQNVTLSCEQNLNHDAMYWYRQDPGQGLRLIYYSQIVNDFQKGDIAEGYSVSREKKESFPLTVTSAQKNPTAFYLCASRDPGQGFGYTFGSGTRLTVV.

There are many counts of this clonotype. The CDR3 sequence: CASSSGTVSSGANVLTF. The CDR3 nucleotides read TGTGCCAGCAGCTCCGGGACAGTTAGCTCTGGGGCCAACGTCCTGACTTTC. The chain joins TRBV7-9 to TRBJ2-6; 7 positions agree with TRBD1. CDR1 SEHNR and CDR2 FQNEAQ come from the germline V gene (reference sequence). This CDR3 has 17 residues. V lost 4 bases and J lost 0; bases outside the gene matches: 6.

This clonotype was recorded many times. The gene calls are TRBV7-9 and TRBJ1-1; D may be TRBD1 (5 bases). Trimming pared 2 bases from V and 2 bases from J, leaving 9 bases between. This CDR3 region has 14 residues. CDR1 is SEHNR, CDR2 FQNEAQ, per germline (reference sequence). CDR3 nucleotide sequence: TGTGCCAGCAGCTTATGGGGGGGTAACACTGAAGCTTTCTTT. Translating it yields CASSLWGGNTEAFF.

The chain employs TRBV7-9 and TRBJ1-6, with 9 bases matching TRBD1. V lost 1 base and J lost 10; bases outside the gene matches: 5. Germline lookup yields CDR1 SEHNR and CDR2 FQNEAQ (reference sequence). The CDR3 has 15 residues. The CDR3 bases are TGTGCCAGCAGCTTAGACAGGGGGCTGGGATCACCCCTCCACTTT. Its protein is CASSLDRGLGSPLHF.

This clonotype came up once. The V and J genes are TRBV7-2 and TRBJ2-3; unclear D gene. The V and J ends lost 4 bases and 2 bases respectively, with 7 bases between them. Germline V gene data show CDR1 as SGHTA and CDR2 as FQGNSA. The CDR3 runs 13 residues. The CDR3 region has the DNA TGTGCCAGCAGCTCGTATTTCACAGATACGCAGTATTTT. Its protein is CASSSYFTDTQYF.

The chain links TRBV9 to TRBJ1-2; 7 bases are shared with TRBD1. Germline CDR1 is SGDLS and CDR2 is YYNGEE. The CDR3 is 12 residues long. The junction had 5 bases not matched to a gene; V was cut back by 4 bases and J by 8 bases. DNA for the CDR3: TGTGCCAGCAGCATACGACAGGGAGGCTACACCTTC. This sequence encodes CASSIRQGGYTF.

This clonotype was picked up many times. The J gene is TRBJ1-6, the V gene TRBV9; D might be TRBD1 (5 bases). Looked up from germline, CDR1 is SGDLS and CDR2 is YYNGEE. V lost 0 bases and J 6 bases, leaving 7 bases between the germline ends. CDR3 length equals 14 residues. CDR3 coding DNA: TGTGCCAGCAGCGTAGAAGGGACTAATTCACCCCTCCACTTT. Encoded protein: CASSVEGTNSPLHF.

This clonotype showed up many times. The chain employs TRBV6-1 and TRBJ2-1; no definite D call. Germline V gene sequence: CDR1 MNHNS, CDR2 SASEGT. Trimming pared 2 bases from V and 7 bases from J, leaving 18 bases between. This CDR3 is 16 amino acids long. As DNA, the CDR3 is TGTGCCAGCAGTGAACGCTTAGGAGACTCGAGTAATGAGCAGTTCTTC. It yields the protein CASSERLGDSSNEQFF.

This clonotype is termed medium-sized. The J gene is TRBJ2-2, the V gene TRBV10-3, with D unresolved. V was cut by 10 bases and J by 2 bases, with 14 bases left in between. There are 14 residues in the CDR3. The germline CDR1 and CDR2 sequences are ENHRY and SYGVKD. This CDR3 is CATDTGQNTGELFF. The CDR3 bases are TGTGCCACCGACACCGGGCAAAACACCGGGGAGCTGTTTTTT.

V and J are TRBV24-1 and TRBJ1-2; D is ambiguous. Trimming took off 7 bases at V and 10 bases at J, with 12 bases between the two ends. This CDR3 comprises 11 residues. Germline V gives CDR1 KGHDR, CDR2 SFDVKD. The CDR3 reads CATSRDGFYTF. CDR3 coding DNA: TGTGCCACCAGCCGTGACGGATTCTACACCTTC.

The chain recombines TRBV7-9 with TRBJ1-1, with unresolved D. With 5 bases removed from V and 0 bases from J, the gap between germline ends came to 13 bases. Germline assignment: CDR1 SEHNR and CDR2 FQNEAQ (reference sequence). The CDR3 spans 15 residues. CDR3 protein: CASSLSNLMNTEAFF. The CDR3 nucleotides read TGTGCCAGCAGCCTCTCCAACTTGATGAACACTGAAGCTTTCTTT. The full variable domain, with the rest looked up from reference TRBV7-9 and TRBJ1-1, is DTGVSQNPRHKITKRGQNVTFRCDPISEHNRLYWYRQTLGQGPEFLTYFQNEAQLEKSRLLSDRFSAERPKGSFSTLEIQRTEQGDSAMYLCASSLSNLMNTEAFFGQGTRLTVV.